Listed here are 26 T cell receptor beta chains from one sample, sequenced in a study of cytomegalovirus exposure and HLA in healthy donors. The study ran its PCR with 60 Vbeta and 13 Jbeta primers. Only in-frame clones appear in the TCRdb table, and some are missing; sequencing was by immunoSEQ multiplex PCR. The sample yields roughly 250,000 clones, about 83% seen once. Input material: PBMCs. These receptors were obtained from a woman aged 40-49 years in good health and CMV-seropositive.

This chain connects TRBV30 to TRBJ2-1; the match to TRBD2 covers 7 bases. The CDR3 loop spans 13 amino acids. Germline assignment: CDR1 GTSNPN and CDR2 SVGIG (reference sequence). The V segment lost 4 bases and the J segment 4 bases; nucleotides outside the gene matches: 4. The CDR3 DNA is TGTGCCTGGACCCGAGCGGGGTACAATGAGCAGTTCTTC. It encodes CAWTRAGYNEQFF.

J is TRBJ2-1 and V is TRBV19, with 8 bases fitting TRBD1. This CDR3 contains 14 residues. Germline V lookup: CDR1 LNHDA, CDR2 SQIVND (reference sequence). J was trimmed by 0 bases and V by 5 bases; bases with no gene match: 0. The CDR3 DNA reads TGTGCCAGTAGTCAGGGGGCCTCCTACAATGAGCAGTTCTTC. Translating it yields CASSQGASYNEQFF.

V usage is TRBV4-2 and J usage is TRBJ2-1; TRBD1 might be the D (7 bases). V was clipped by 3 bases and J by 9 bases, with 18 bases between them. The CDR3 contains 15 residues. Germline V CDR1 and CDR2: LGHNA, YNFKEQ. CDR3 loop: CASSHLAEGAGEQFF. In nucleotides, the CDR3 is TGTGCCAGCAGCCATTTAGCGGAGGGGGCGGGTGAGCAGTTCTTC.

The chain links TRBV18 to TRBJ1-1; TRBD1 matches at 8 bases. Trimming cost V 4 bases and J 7 bases; bases outside gene matches: 5. This CDR3 has 13 residues. CDR1 and CDR2 (germline): KGHSH, LQKENI. CDR3 sequence reads: CASSLTGGGEAFF. CDR3 nucleotide sequence: TGTGCCAGCTCACTTACAGGGGGTGGTGAAGCTTTCTTT.

This chain uses TRBV7-9 with TRBJ1-2; 10 nucleotides agree with TRBD1. The germline CDR1 and CDR2 sequences are SEHNR and FQNEAQ (reference sequence). V lost 5 bases, J lost 6 bases, and 12 bases stayed unmatched. CDR3 length: 16 amino acids. In DNA, the CDR3 is TGTGCCAGCAGCCAACACTCCGGGACAGGGGCTCATGGCTACACCTTC. Protein sequence: CASSQHSGTGAHGYTF.

This chain uses TRBV7-9 with TRBJ2-4; 9 bases map to TRBD1. This CDR3 comprises 13 residues. Germline V gives CDR1 SEHNR, CDR2 FQNEAQ (reference sequence). V shed 8 bases and J 5 bases; nucleotides not matched to a gene: 4. The CDR3, as DNA: TGTGCCAGCTTACGACAGGGGGAAAACATTCAGTACTTC. This codes for CASLRQGENIQYF.

The chain has TRBV4-3 and TRBJ1-1; D remains unclear. The CDR3 loop spans 13 amino acids. Germline V CDR1 and CDR2: LGHNA, YSLEER. With 3 bases removed from V and 1 base from J, the gap between germline ends came to 6 bases. CDR3 DNA: TGCGCCAGCAGCCAGATAGAGAACACTGAAGCTTTCTTT. It encodes CASSQIENTEAFF.

The V gene is TRBV6-6, the J gene TRBJ1-6; D possibly corresponds to TRBD1 (5 bases). The V and J ends lost 6 bases and 4 bases respectively, with 16 bases between them. The length of the CDR3 is 16 residues. The V gene's germline CDR1 is MNHNY and CDR2 SVGAGI (reference sequence). The CDR3 coding sequence is TGTGCCAGCAGCCCCGGAGGGGAACGTTATAATTCACCCCTCCACTTT. Protein: CASSPGGERYNSPLHF.

This chain links TRBV30 with TRBJ1-6; 9 bases agree with TRBD1. V was pared by 0 bases and J by 5 bases, with 5 bases of the junction left unmatched. Germline lookup yields CDR1 GTSNPN and CDR2 SVGIG (reference sequence). This CDR3 has 16 amino acids. Here the CDR3 DNA reads TGTGCCTGGAGTGTCTGGACAGGGGAGAATAATTCACCCCTCCACTTT. This encodes CAWSVWTGENNSPLHF. Supplemented by reference TRBV30 and TRBJ1-6, the full variable domain reads SQTIHQWPATLVQPVGSPLSLECTVEGTSNPNLYWYRQAAGRGLQLLFYSVGIGQISSEVPQNLSASRPQDRQFILSSKKLLLSDSGFYLCAWSVWTGENNSPLHFGNGTRLTVT.

The chain combines TRBV5-6 with TRBJ2-1; D unclear. The germline gives CDR1 SGHDT, CDR2 YYEEEE. V was clipped by 0 bases and J by 3 bases, with 10 bases between them. The CDR3 has 15 amino acids. The CDR3 loop reads CASSLAVSLYNEQFF. CDR3 bases: TGTGCCAGCAGCTTGGCAGTTTCCCTCTACAATGAGCAGTTCTTC.

The genes are TRBV25-1 and TRBJ1-2; weak D call: TRBD1 (6 bases). The CDR3 is 15 amino acids. Trimming took 3 bases from V and 0 from J, leaving 11 bases between them. The germline gives CDR1 MGHDK, CDR2 SYGVNS. CDR3 coding DNA: TGTGCCAGCAGTGAGACAGGCTTAGCTAACTATGGCTACACCTTC. Its protein is CASSETGLANYGYTF.

The chain recombines TRBV30 with TRBJ2-7; a weak D match, TRBD1 (5 bases). V lost 1 base and J lost 0, with 10 bases in between. The CDR3 extends over 14 amino acids. In germline, CDR1 is GTSNPN, CDR2 SVGIG (reference sequence). The CDR3: CAWSGIDSSYEQYF. CDR3 DNA: TGTGCCTGGAGTGGTATCGACAGCTCCTACGAGCAGTACTTC. The entire variable domain, with the rest obtained from reference TRBV30 and TRBJ2-7, is as follows: SQTIHQWPATLVQPVGSPLSLECTVEGTSNPNLYWYRQAAGRGLQLLFYSVGIGQISSEVPQNLSASRPQDRQFILSSKKLLLSDSGFYLCAWSGIDSSYEQYFGPGTRLTVT.

The chain combines TRBV19 with TRBJ2-3, with a tentative D call TRBD2 (6 bases). The germline V gene encodes CDR1 LNHDA and CDR2 SQIVND (reference sequence). Trimming cost V 7 bases and J 2 bases, with 16 bases left between them. This CDR3 comprises 15 residues. The CDR3 reads CASTPGLLDTDTQYF. The CDR3 DNA is TGTGCCAGTACCCCGGGACTTCTAGACACAGATACGCAGTATTTT.

This chain uses TRBV12-5 with TRBJ2-4; D is unresolved. Trimming took 3 bases from V and 8 from J, leaving 8 bases between them. Germline-derived CDR1 and CDR2 are LGHNT and FRNRAP. There are 12 residues in the CDR3. The CDR3 loop reads CASGFLEHIQYF. The CDR3 DNA is TGTGCTAGTGGTTTTCTAGAACACATTCAGTACTTC.

V is TRBV7-9 and J is TRBJ1-1; TRBD1 matches 11 bases. The germline CDR1 and CDR2 sequences are SEHNR and FQNEAQ (reference sequence). The CDR3 is made up of 14 amino acids. V lost 4 bases to trimming and J lost 5 bases; unmatched junction nucleotides: 3. Written as DNA, the CDR3 is TGTGCCAGCAGCTACCGGGACAGGGGGACTGAAGCTTTCTTT. This translates into CASSYRDRGTEAFF.

V gene TRBV19 combines with J gene TRBJ2-7; 9 nucleotides match TRBD1. Looked up from germline, CDR1 is LNHDA and CDR2 is SQIVND (reference sequence). The CDR3 covers 15 residues. Unmatched junction bases numbered 9, after V lost 4 bases and J lost 5 bases. CDR3 sequence (DNA): TGTGCCAGTAGTACCCCGGGACAGGGCACCAACGAGCAGTACTTC. Translating it yields CASSTPGQGTNEQYF.

The chain combines TRBV28 with TRBJ2-5; 13 bases line up with TRBD2. The CDR3 is made up of 12 amino acids. Germline V gives CDR1 MDHEN, CDR2 SYDVKM. The junction had 2 bases not matched to a gene; V was cut back by 5 bases and J by 11 bases. CDR3 nucleotides: TGTGCCAGCAGTGTACTAGCGGGGGGGCAGTACTTC. This encodes CASSVLAGGQYF. The whole variable domain, remainder taken from reference TRBV28 and TRBJ2-5, is DVKVTQSSRYLVKRTGEKVFLECVQDMDHENMFWYRQDPGLGLRLIYFSYDVKMKEKGDIPEGYSVSREKKERFSLILESASTNQTSMYLCASSVLAGGQYFGPGTRLLVL.

The chain combines TRBV2 with TRBJ2-2; the match to TRBD1 covers 8 bases. Losses at the gene ends were 3 bases for V and 1 base for J; bases not matched to a gene: 4. Looked up from germline, CDR1 is SNHLY and CDR2 is FYNNEI. The CDR3 is made up of 16 amino acids. The CDR3 is CASSEQGALNTGELFF. In nucleotides, the CDR3 is TGTGCCAGCAGTGAGCAGGGGGCTCTGAACACCGGGGAGCTGTTTTTT.

In its sample, this clone was seen a few times. The genes are TRBV5-1 and TRBJ1-4; possible D gene TRBD1, 5 bases. The V end was cut by 4 bases, the J end by 5 bases, with 15 bases between. This CDR3 is built from 15 residues. Per germline, CDR1 SGHRS and CDR2 YFSETQ. CDR3 DNA: TGCGCCAGCAGCGCCCGGGACGGGGGAAATGAAAAACTGTTTTTT. This encodes CASSARDGGNEKLFF.

This sequence joins TRBV5-6 and TRBJ2-5, with 8 bases matching TRBD1. The last part of the DNA fits TRBJ2-7 better; the J call may be wrong. The length of the CDR3 is 14 residues. Germline-derived CDR1 and CDR2 are SGHDT and YYEEEE. CDR3 sequence: CASSPRQGSYEQYF. DNA of the CDR3: TGTGCCAGCAGCCCCCGACAGGGGTCCTACGAGCAGTACTTC.

The chain combines TRBV5-5 with TRBJ2-1, with 8 bases identical to TRBD1. V was pared by 4 bases and J by 8 bases, with 8 bases of the junction left unmatched. CDR3 size: 14 residues. The germline V gene encodes CDR1 SGHKS and CDR2 YYEKEE (reference sequence). This chain's CDR3 is CASSPDRGIDEQFF. In DNA, the CDR3 is TGTGCCAGCAGCCCCGACAGGGGTATCGATGAGCAGTTCTTC.

This chain links TRBV19 with TRBJ1-4; the match to TRBD1 covers 8 bases. This CDR3 region has 18 residues. J lost 7 bases, V lost 0 bases, and 13 bases had no gene match. Germline V lookup: CDR1 LNHDA, CDR2 SQIVND (reference sequence). The CDR3 protein is CASSIDLHGQGWGEKLFF. CDR3 nucleotides: TGTGCCAGTAGTATAGACTTACATGGACAGGGCTGGGGTGAAAAACTGTTTTTT.

This chain uses TRBV28 with TRBJ1-2; 11 bases agree with TRBD1. Per the germline V gene, CDR1 is MDHEN and CDR2 is SYDVKM. This CDR3 is 15 amino acids long. Trimming took 5 bases from V and 6 from J; bases not matched to a gene: 8. CDR3 region: CASSGQGARSDGYTF. Here the CDR3 DNA reads TGTGCCAGCAGTGGACAGGGGGCGCGATCGGATGGCTACACCTTC.

The chain combines TRBV29-1 with TRBJ1-2; D gene ambiguous. Germline CDR1 and CDR2: SQVTM and ANQGSEA. Trimming pared 3 bases from V and 3 bases from J, leaving 14 bases between. The CDR3 runs 14 residues. The CDR3 loop is CSVEGAGSDYGYTF. The CDR3 DNA reads as TGCAGCGTTGAGGGAGCGGGGTCGGACTATGGCTACACCTTC.

The chain recombines TRBV14 with TRBJ1-1; 10 nucleotides line up with TRBD1. V shed 6 bases, J shed 0 bases, and the junction held 7 bases outside the gene matches. Germline loops: CDR1 SGHDN, CDR2 FVKESK. This CDR3 contains 16 residues. The CDR3: CASSQTGGLLNTEAFF. CDR3 bases: TGTGCCAGCAGTCAGACAGGGGGCCTCTTGAACACTGAAGCTTTCTTT.

This clone was seen a handful of times. This chain joins TRBV7-2 and TRBJ2-3, with D perhaps TRBD2 (6 bases). CDR3 length equals 15 residues. V gave up 2 bases and J gave up 5 bases, with 14 bases separating them. Germline CDR1 SGHTA, CDR2 FQGNSA. The CDR3 protein is CASSLQIGSIDTQYF. The CDR3 DNA sequence: TGTGCCAGCAGCTTACAAATCGGGAGTATAGATACGCAGTATTTT. Using reference TRBV7-2 and TRBJ2-3 for the parts outside the CDR3, the full variable domain is GAGVSQSPSNKVTEKGKDVELRCDPISGHTALYWYRQSLGQGLEFLIYFQGNSAPDKSGLPSDRFSAERTGGSVSTLTIQRTQQEDSAVYLCASSLQIGSIDTQYFGPGTRLTVL.